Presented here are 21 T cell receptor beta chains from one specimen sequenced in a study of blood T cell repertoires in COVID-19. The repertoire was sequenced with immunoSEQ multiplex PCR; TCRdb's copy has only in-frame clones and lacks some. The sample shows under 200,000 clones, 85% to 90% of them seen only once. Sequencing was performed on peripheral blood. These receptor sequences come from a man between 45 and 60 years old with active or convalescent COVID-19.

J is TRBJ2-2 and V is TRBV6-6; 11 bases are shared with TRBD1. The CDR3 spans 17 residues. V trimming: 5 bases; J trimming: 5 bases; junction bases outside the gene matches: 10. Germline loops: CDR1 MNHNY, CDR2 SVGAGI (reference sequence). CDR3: CASSPRTGGAVTGELFF. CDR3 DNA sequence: TGTGCCAGCAGTCCGCGGACAGGGGGCGCCGTGACCGGGGAGCTGTTTTTT.

CDR3 amino acids: CASSAYRVLDGYTF. For the CDR3, the DNA is TGTGCCAGTAGTGCGTACAGGGTACTCGATGGCTACACCTTC. J is TRBJ1-2 and V is TRBV19; D possibly corresponds to TRBD1 (6 bases). Germline-derived CDR1 and CDR2 are LNHDA and SQIVND (reference sequence). The germline V and J ends were trimmed by 5 bases and 6 bases, with 16 bases remaining between them. The CDR3 loop spans 14 amino acids.

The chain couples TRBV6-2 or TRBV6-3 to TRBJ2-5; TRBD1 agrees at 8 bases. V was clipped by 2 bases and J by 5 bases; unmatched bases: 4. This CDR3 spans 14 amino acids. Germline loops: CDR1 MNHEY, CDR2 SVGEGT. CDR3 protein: CASSYGQGRETQYF. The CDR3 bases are TGTGCCAGCAGTTACGGACAGGGCAGGGAGACCCAGTACTTC.

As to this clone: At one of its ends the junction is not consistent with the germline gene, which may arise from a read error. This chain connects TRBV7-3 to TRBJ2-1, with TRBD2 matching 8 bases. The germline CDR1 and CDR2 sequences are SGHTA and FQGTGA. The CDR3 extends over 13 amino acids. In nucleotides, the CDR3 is TGTGCCAGCAGCTTAATTGGTAGCGGGGCCCAGATCTTC. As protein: CASSLIGSGAQIF.

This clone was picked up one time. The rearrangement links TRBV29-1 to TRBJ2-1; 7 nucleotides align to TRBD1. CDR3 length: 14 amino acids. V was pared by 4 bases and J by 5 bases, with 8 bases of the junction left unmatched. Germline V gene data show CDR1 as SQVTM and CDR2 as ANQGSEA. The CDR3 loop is CSVGRDRVNNEQFF. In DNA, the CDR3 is TGCAGCGTTGGCCGGGACAGAGTAAACAATGAGCAGTTCTTC.

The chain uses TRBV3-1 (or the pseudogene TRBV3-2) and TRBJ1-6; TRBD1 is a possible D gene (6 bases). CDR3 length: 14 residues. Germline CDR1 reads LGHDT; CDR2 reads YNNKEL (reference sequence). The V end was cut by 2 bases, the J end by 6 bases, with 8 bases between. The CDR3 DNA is TGTGCCAGCAGCCAATACAGGGCTAATTCACCCCTCCACTTT. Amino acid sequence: CASSQYRANSPLHF.

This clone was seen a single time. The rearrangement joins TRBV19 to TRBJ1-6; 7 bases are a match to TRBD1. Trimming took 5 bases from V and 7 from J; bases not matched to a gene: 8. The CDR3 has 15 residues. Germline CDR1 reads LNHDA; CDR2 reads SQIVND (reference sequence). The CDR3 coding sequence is TGTGCCAGTAGTTTATACGGGACAGCAAATTCACCCCTCCACTTT. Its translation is CASSLYGTANSPLHF. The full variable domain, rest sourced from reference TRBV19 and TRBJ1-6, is DGGITQSPKYLFRKEGQNVTLSCEQNLNHDAMYWYRQDPGQGLRLIYYSQIVNDFQKGDIAEGYSVSREKKESFPLTVTSAQKNPTAFYLCASSLYGTANSPLHFGNGTRLTVT.

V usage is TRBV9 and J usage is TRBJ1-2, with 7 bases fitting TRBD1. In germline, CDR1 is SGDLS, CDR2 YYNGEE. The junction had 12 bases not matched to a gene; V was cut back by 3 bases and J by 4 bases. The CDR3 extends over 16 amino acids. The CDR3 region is CASSGTGEEGGYGYTF. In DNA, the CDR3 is TGTGCCAGCAGCGGCACAGGGGAGGAAGGGGGCTATGGCTACACCTTC.

Here the CDR3 reads CASSPQGAWPQHF. CDR3 in DNA: TGTGCCAGTAGTCCCCAGGGGGCCTGGCCCCAGCATTTT. The gene calls are TRBV19 and TRBJ1-5; the match to TRBD1 covers 8 bases. The germline gives CDR1 LNHDA, CDR2 SQIVND (reference sequence). With 5 bases clipped from V and 9 bases from J, the junction kept 6 bases outside the gene matches. The CDR3 is 13 residues long. Full variable domain (remainder filled in from reference TRBV19 and TRBJ1-5): DGGITQSPKYLFRKEGQNVTLSCEQNLNHDAMYWYRQDPGQGLRLIYYSQIVNDFQKGDIAEGYSVSREKKESFPLTVTSAQKNPTAFYLCASSPQGAWPQHFGDGTRLSIL.

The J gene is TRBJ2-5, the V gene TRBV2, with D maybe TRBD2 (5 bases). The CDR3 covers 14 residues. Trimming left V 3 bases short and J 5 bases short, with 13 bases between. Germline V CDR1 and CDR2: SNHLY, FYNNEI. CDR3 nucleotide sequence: TGTGCCAGCAGTGATGAGGACTTTCAGGAGACCCAGTACTTC. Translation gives CASSDEDFQETQYF.

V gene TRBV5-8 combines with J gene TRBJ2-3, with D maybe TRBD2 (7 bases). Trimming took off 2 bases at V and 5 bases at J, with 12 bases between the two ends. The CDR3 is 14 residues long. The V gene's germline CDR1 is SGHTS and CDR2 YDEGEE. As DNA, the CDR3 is TGTGCCAGCAGCTTTACGAGGGGGGGAGATACGCAGTATTTT. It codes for CASSFTRGGDTQYF.

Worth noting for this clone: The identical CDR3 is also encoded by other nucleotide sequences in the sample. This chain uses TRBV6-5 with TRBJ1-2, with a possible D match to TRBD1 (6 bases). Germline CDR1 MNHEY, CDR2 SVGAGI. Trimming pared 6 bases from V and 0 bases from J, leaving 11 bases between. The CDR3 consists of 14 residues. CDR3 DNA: TGTGCCAGCAGAGAGACAGGAGCTAACTATGGCTACACCTTC. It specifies CASRETGANYGYTF.

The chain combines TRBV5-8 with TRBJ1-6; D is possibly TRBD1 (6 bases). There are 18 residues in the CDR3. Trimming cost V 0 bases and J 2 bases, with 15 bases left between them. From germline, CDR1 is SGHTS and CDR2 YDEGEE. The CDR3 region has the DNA TGTGCCAGCAGCTTGGAGGGGGTCGGGGAAACCTATAATTCACCCCTCCACTTT. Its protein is CASSLEGVGETYNSPLHF.

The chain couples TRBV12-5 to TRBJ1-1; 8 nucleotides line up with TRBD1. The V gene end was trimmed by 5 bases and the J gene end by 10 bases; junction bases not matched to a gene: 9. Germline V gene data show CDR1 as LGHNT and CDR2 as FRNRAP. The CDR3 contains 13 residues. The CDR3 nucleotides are TGTGCTAGTGGTGCCACAGGGGGATCGTCAGCTTTCTTT. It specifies CASGATGGSSAFF.

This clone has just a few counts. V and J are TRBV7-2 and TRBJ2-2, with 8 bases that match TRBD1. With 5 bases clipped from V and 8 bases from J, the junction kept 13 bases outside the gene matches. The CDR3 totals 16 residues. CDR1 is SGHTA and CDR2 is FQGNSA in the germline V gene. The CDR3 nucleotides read TGTGCCAGCAGCCCTCAACAGGGGGTACAAATGGGGGAGCTGTTTTTT. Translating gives CASSPQQGVQMGELFF.

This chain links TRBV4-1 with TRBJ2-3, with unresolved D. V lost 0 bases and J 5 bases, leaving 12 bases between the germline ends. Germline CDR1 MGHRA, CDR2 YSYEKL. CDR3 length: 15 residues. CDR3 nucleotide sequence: TGCGCCAGCAGCCAAGATTTACTGATTAAAGATACGCAGTATTTT. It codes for CASSQDLLIKDTQYF.

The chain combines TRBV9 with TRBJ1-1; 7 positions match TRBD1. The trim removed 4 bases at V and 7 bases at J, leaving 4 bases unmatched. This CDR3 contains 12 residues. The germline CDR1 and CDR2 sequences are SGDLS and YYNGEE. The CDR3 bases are TGTGCCAGCAGCTTCCAGGGGGGTGAAGCTTTCTTT. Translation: CASSFQGGEAFF. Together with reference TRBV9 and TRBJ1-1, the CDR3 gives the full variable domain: DSGVTQTPKHLITATGQRVTLRCSPRSGDLSVYWYQQSLDQGLQFLIQYYNGEERAKGNILERFSAQQFPDLHSELNLSSLELGDSALYFCASSFQGGEAFFGQGTRLTVV.

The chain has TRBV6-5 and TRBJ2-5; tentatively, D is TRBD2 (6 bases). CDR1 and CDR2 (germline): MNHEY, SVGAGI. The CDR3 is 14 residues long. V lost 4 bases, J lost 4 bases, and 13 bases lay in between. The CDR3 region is CASSSWGEGETQYF. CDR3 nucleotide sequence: TGTGCCAGCAGTTCATGGGGGGAAGGAGAGACCCAGTACTTC.

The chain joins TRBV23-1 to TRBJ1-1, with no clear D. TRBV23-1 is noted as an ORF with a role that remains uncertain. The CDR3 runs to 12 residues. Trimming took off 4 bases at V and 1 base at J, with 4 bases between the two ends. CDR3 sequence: CASSRENTEAFF. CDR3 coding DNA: TGCGCCAGCAGTCGAGAGAACACTGAAGCTTTCTTT.

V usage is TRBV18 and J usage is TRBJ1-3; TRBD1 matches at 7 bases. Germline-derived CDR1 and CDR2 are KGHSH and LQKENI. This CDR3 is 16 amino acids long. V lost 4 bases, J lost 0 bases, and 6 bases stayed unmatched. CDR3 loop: CASSRGDSYSGNTIYF. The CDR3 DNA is TGTGCCAGCTCACGAGGGGACAGCTACTCTGGAAACACCATATATTTT.

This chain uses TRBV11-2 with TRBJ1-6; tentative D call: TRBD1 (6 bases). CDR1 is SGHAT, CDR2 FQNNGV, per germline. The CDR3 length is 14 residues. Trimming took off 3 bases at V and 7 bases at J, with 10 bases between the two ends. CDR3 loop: CASSLGHRNSPLHF. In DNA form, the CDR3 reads TGTGCCAGCAGCTTGGGACACCGGAATTCACCCCTCCACTTT.